This T cell receptor (beta chain) was captured in a study of blood T cell repertoires in COVID-19. There are 15 residues in the CDR3. V was pared by 8 bases and J by 1 base, with 15 bases between. Germline CDR1 and CDR2: MNHEY and SVGAGI. Sequencing was performed with immunoSEQ multiplex PCR; in TCRdb, only in-frame clones are kept and a portion is missing. The profile covers about 120,000 clones, with 85% appearing a single time and about a tenth taken by the ten largest. This clonotype was sampled from an elderly man with acute or convalescent COVID-19. The V gene is TRBV6-5, the J gene TRBJ1-3; D remains ambiguous. What was sequenced was peripheral blood. For the CDR3, the DNA is TGTGCCAGCCTTGACAAAATAGAATCTGGAAACACCATATATTTT. Its protein product is CASLDKIESGNTIYF.